This T cell receptor (beta chain) appears in the sequencing data of a study of blood T cell repertoires in COVID-19 (TCRdb year 2020). Some background on the complete study: Samples covering the acute and convalescent phases of COVID-19 were provided by collaborators in the United States, Italy and Spain. The material from the prospective study consisted of cDNA or gDNA derived from T cells, B-cell-depleted T cells, or PBMCs. The dataset comprised deeply sampled blood TCRbeta repertoires from subjects exposed to, actively infected with, or recovered from COVID-19. The repertoires were released in a freely available public database intended as a resource for research on the immune response to SARS-CoV-2. The samples were drawn from two sources: the first 160 participants of the ongoing ImmuneRACE study, and 950 to 1,500 subjects contributed by 6 global collaborators. Nearly every sample came with metadata listing a de-identified subject ID, COVID-19 status, age in years and sex. Where HLA class I and class II types were available, the types were taken from metadata supplied by the sample provider, not from assay-based typing.

Regarding this clone: There is no known antigen for this receptor. No much larger clone exists at a distance of one base, and base qualities are not known.

According to the germline V gene (reference sequence), CDR1 reads LNHNV and CDR2 reads YYDKDF. The CDR3 covers 15 residues, taking in both the cysteine and the phenylalanine. The CDR3 DNA has 45 bases and is translated from base 1. Trimming takes 5 bases from V and 0 bases from J, and the germline ends sit 14 bases apart. The collaborating institutions used their own protocols to collect whole blood in K2EDTA tubes. Collaborator samples were shipped for TCRbeta analysis as frozen whole blood, isolated PBMCs, or DNA extracted from either sample type. Results the study describes overall, beyond this receptor: The amount of clinical and demographic metadata varied by source and participant and was provided uncurated.

The immunoSEQ Assay, a bias-controlled multiplex PCR, was used to amplify TCRbeta CDR3 regions from genomic DNA. The authors' analysis ran thus. The number of nucleated cells in each sample was estimated from the amplification of reference gene primers within the assay. To quantify the absolute abundance of each unique TCRbeta CDR3 rearrangement, sequence reads were collapsed and filtered. For each sample, productive Simpson clonality was calculated as the square root of Simpson's diversity index across productive rearrangements. Entries here come from immuneACCESS through TCRdb and include only in-frame sequences with V and J called. Some clones fail to appear in such tables; in the studies checked, an unresolved V gene covers under half of the shortfall, and the cause of the remainder is unknown. That table supplies the V and J calls and clone size; D and trimming were determined from the DNA. The sample table lists 250,000 or so clones, 88% of them with a count of one. In total, the top ten clones hold around 2.8% of the sample.

This clonotype was obtained from a woman aged 55-69 years with acute or convalescent COVID-19. The sequence joins TRBV15 to TRBJ2-7, with no confidently assigned D gene. Input material: peripheral blood. The DNA is as follows: TGTGCCACCAGCCCTCCGGGTTCGCTCTCCTACGAGCAGTACTTC. It encodes CATSPPGSLSYEQYF.